This T cell receptor beta chain emerged from a study of PD-1 blockade in classical Hodgkin lymphoma. General study findings and limits: Baseline TCR diversity was reportedly lower in newly diagnosed patients than in healthy donors. It was reported as lower still in relapsed/refractory patients. Underlying causes for the observed repertoire differences were not defined, possibly disease activity or prior therapy.

Regarding time point: newly diagnosed, previously untreated cHL patient sample. Comparison used PBMCs from newly diagnosed, untreated classical Hodgkin lymphoma. Generated by immunoSEQ multiplex PCR, the TCRdb table keeps only in-frame clones and is missing some. Altogether roughly 70,000 clones are present, 93% being singletons, with the ten largest covering more than 2%. A note on this clone: The antigen is unknown.

J gave up 4 bases and V 1 base, and 0 bases lay outside the gene matches. This CDR3 is built from 14 residues. The V gene's germline CDR1 is LNHDA and CDR2 SQIVND (reference sequence). The material sequenced was peripheral blood mononuclear cells (PBMCs). The chain recombines TRBV19 with TRBJ2-5; 10 positions match TRBD1. The sequence was collected from a human donor with classical Hodgkin lymphoma. CDR3 DNA: TGTGCCAGTAGTATAGGGACAGGGGGAGAGACCCAGTACTTC. As protein: CASSIGTGGETQYF. Together with reference TRBV19 and TRBJ2-5, the CDR3 gives the full variable domain: DGGITQSPKYLFRKEGQNVTLSCEQNLNHDAMYWYRQDPGQGLRLIYYSQIVNDFQKGDIAEGYSVSREKKESFPLTVTSAQKNPTAFYLCASSIGTGGETQYFGPGTRLLVL.